Here is one T cell receptor beta chain with its context. Its matching antigen is unknown. These data come from a study of CXCR3-negative and CXCR3-positive naive CD8 T cells. Study summary: There were 140 million or so TRB reads altogether, and each library had about 1.5 +/- 0.3 million of them. Study conclusions and caveats: Researchers report CXCR3 expression partially decreased after cryopreservation, with fresh PBMCs used in most assays.

Germline values: CDR1 SEHNR, CDR2 FQNEAQ (reference sequence). The CDR3 runs to 13 residues. UMI-labeled TRB cDNA libraries were prepared by 5' RACE. TCRdb reprocessed the 5' RACE reads and keeps a single row for each CDR3 protein, giving no DNA. Here the sample table reports 90,000 to 100,000 distinct CDR3 sequences. This rearrangement joins TRBV7-9 to TRBJ1-2; TCRdb's D call of TRBD1 is untestable without DNA. The specimen sequenced was naive CXCR3- CD8+ T cells from blood. The subset is: CD45RO-CCR7+CD27+CD95- naive CD8+ T cells lacking CXCR3 (TNR3-). The sequence was obtained from a human donor in good health. Some clones in this sample may be carry-over from other donors' samples. CDR3 region: CAHSDREGYGYTF.